This is a list of T cell receptor beta chains from one sample in a study of shared clonotypes between healthy human individuals. The method was immunoSEQ multiplex PCR; TCRdb's version includes in-frame clones alone and lacks a portion of them. The repertoire has tens of thousands of clones, over 55% of them found once; the top ten carry about 51%. Material: memory CD8+ T cells sorted from blood. The receptors here all came from a man aged 25 to 45 in good health. Each CDR3 is given with its conserved first and last residue. A D gene is named only where the DNA matches it firmly. The size entry is marked missing in some rows and otherwise reads once, few, many or a size class.

clone size | D gene | J gene | CDR3 length | V gene | CDR3 DNA | CDR3 protein
few | TRBD2 | TRBJ2-3 | 15 | TRBV19 | TGTGCCAGTAGTATAGCTTCTAGCGGGCGGGCTACGCAGTATTTT | CASSIASSGRATQYF
. | . | TRBJ2-3 | 14 | TRBV27 | TGTGCCAGCAGCACACAATTGGGGGTAGATACGCAGTATTTT | CASSTQLGVDTQYF
. | . | TRBJ2-7 | 15 | TRBV18 | TGTGCCAGCTCACCGCCTACTCGGGGCCTAGGTGAGCAGTACTTC | CASSPPTRGLGEQYF
once | TRBD2 | TRBJ2-1 | 16 | TRBV28 | TGTGCCAGCAGTCCCCGAGCGGGAGATACCTACAATGAGCAGTTCTTC | CASSPRAGDTYNEQFF
few | . | TRBJ2-3 | 12 | TRBV12-5 | TGTGCTAGTGGTTCGAGGACTGATACGCAGTATTTT | CASGSRTDTQYF
. | . | TRBJ2-5 | 14 | TRBV27 | TGTGCCAGCAGTTTAGTAGGGGGAGAAGAGACCCAGTACTTC | CASSLVGGEETQYF
few | . | TRBJ2-1 | 13 | TRBV14 | TGTGCCAGCACCCGGGGTAGCCCCCATGAGCAGTTCTTC | CASTRGSPHEQFF
few | TRBD1 | TRBJ2-7 | 13 | TRBV29-1 | TGCAGCGCCCAGGGGACAGACTCCTACGAGCAGTACTTC | CSAQGTDSYEQYF
few | TRBD1 | TRBJ2-7 | 14 | TRBV15 | TGTGCCACCAGCAGAGTGGACAGGGCGGCCGAGCAGTACTTC | CATSRVDRAAEQYF
medium-sized | TRBD2 | TRBJ2-3 | 15 | TRBV6-1 | TGTGCCAGCAGTGGACTAGCGGGAGGCCCAGATACGCAGTATTTT | CASSGLAGGPDTQYF
. | TRBD2 | TRBJ2-3 | 14 | TRBV5-4 | TGTGCCAGCAGCCTGACTAGCTCCACAGATACGCAGTATTTT | CASSLTSSTDTQYF
once | . | TRBJ2-1 | 13 | TRBV7-9 | TGTGCCAGCAGCTTAGGAGTGCCACCCCAGCAGTTCTTC | CASSLGVPPQQFF
. | TRBD2 | TRBJ2-3 | 16 | TRBV7-9 | TGTGCCAGCAGCTTAGTTCGGAGCGGGAGTTTGAATACGCAGTATTTT | CASSLVRSGSLNTQYF
. | TRBD2 | TRBJ2-7 | 15 | TRBV5-1 | TGCGCCAGTTCCCGACGGACTAGCGGGAGTTACGAGCAGTACTTC | CASSRRTSGSYEQYF
. | . | TRBJ2-7 | 14 | TRBV5-6 | TGTGCCAGCAGCTTGGTTGGAGCGTACTACGAGCAGTACTTC | CASSLVGAYYEQYF
few | . | TRBJ1-5 | 13 | TRBV19 | TGTGCCAGTAGCCATGGGGTGGGTCAGCCCCAGCATTTT | CASSHGVGQPQHF
. | . | TRBJ1-2 | 15 | TRBV6-1 | TGTGCCAGCAGTGAAGGTAGGGGGAGAAACTATGGCTACACCTTC | CASSEGRGRNYGYTF
few | TRBD2 | TRBJ2-5 | 14 | TRBV28 | TGTGCCAGCAGGCCGGGACTAGCGCAAGAGACCCAGTACTTC | CASRPGLAQETQYF